Shown below are 8 T cell receptor beta chains from a single sample sequenced in a study of shared clonotypes between healthy human individuals (dated by TCRdb to the early 2020s). The library was obtained by the immunoSEQ multiplex PCR assay. TCRdb took over this immuneACCESS table, retaining in-frame rearrangements with V and J assigned. Such tables are incomplete; in checked studies, under half of the missing clones stem from an unresolved V gene, and the remainder is unexplained. Across this sample there are hundreds of thousands of clones, with roughly 84% seen only once. The ten most abundant clones make up 16% of the sample. The sequencing sample was made of memory CD8+ T cells sorted from blood. The sample's cell subset or site label, in plain terms: CD45RO+ cells pooled with CCR7-negative TemRA cells. The receptors stem from a man aged 18 to 29 in good health.

The chain links TRBV11-2 to TRBJ1-2; D is uncertain. Germline CDR1 and CDR2: SGHAT and FQNNGV. Trimming removed 4 bases from V and 3 bases from J, with 9 bases in between. The CDR3 is made up of 13 amino acids. The CDR3 is CASSSDADYGYTF. CDR3 bases: TGTGCCAGCAGCTCGGACGCAGACTATGGCTACACCTTC.

CDR3 sequence (DNA): TGTGCCAGCAGCTTGGGGGGGGTTAGGGATTCACCCCTCCACTTT. Encoded protein: CASSLGGVRDSPLHF. This chain links TRBV5-4 with TRBJ1-6, with a possible D match to TRBD1 (5 bases). This CDR3 contains 15 residues. Germline V gene lookup returns CDR1 SGHNT and CDR2 YYREEE (reference sequence). The V gene lost 0 bases and the J gene lost 8 bases, with 12 bases spanning the gap.

About this clone itself: Different DNA sequences within this sample yield the same CDR3. This chain connects TRBV27 to TRBJ2-7, with no clear D. This CDR3 spans 13 amino acids. CDR1 MNHEY and CDR2 SMNVEV come from the germline V gene (reference sequence). Trimming left V 4 bases short and J 1 base short, with 8 bases between. CDR3 coding DNA: TGTGCCAGCAGTTCTGGGCCGTCCTACGAGCAGTACTTC. Protein sequence: CASSSGPSYEQYF.

The V and J genes are TRBV5-1 and TRBJ1-1; D perhaps matches TRBD1 (6 bases). V was pared by 0 bases and J by 4 bases, with 13 bases between. This CDR3 has 15 amino acids. Germline V gene sequence: CDR1 SGHRS, CDR2 YFSETQ. CDR3 residues: CASSLARGGVTEAFF. The CDR3 DNA follows: TGCGCCAGCAGCTTGGCCCGGGGGGGCGTCACTGAAGCTTTCTTT.

This sequence joins TRBV7-9 and TRBJ2-1; D possibly uses TRBD1 or TRBD2 (5 bases each). The germline V and J ends were trimmed by 5 bases and 5 bases, with 25 bases remaining between them. CDR3 length: 18 amino acids. Germline CDR1 is SEHNR and CDR2 is FQNEAQ (reference sequence). CDR3 region: CASSTDQVVGDLNNEQFF. Written as DNA, the CDR3 is TGTGCCAGCAGCACCGATCAGGTGGTGGGGGACCTCAACAATGAGCAGTTCTTC.

This chain links TRBV7-9 with TRBJ2-7; 8 nucleotides align to TRBD1. Germline CDR1 SEHNR, CDR2 FQNEAQ (reference sequence). Germline trimming cut 5 bases from V and 0 bases from J; bases unmatched to any gene: 6. This CDR3 contains 15 residues. The CDR3 DNA follows: TGTGCCAGCAGCCCCTGGGACAGGCCCTCCTACGAGCAGTACTTC. Translating gives CASSPWDRPSYEQYF.

The chain couples TRBV7-9 to TRBJ2-1, with 7 positions matching TRBD1. V was clipped by 4 bases and J by 2 bases; unmatched bases: 5. The V gene's germline CDR1 is SEHNR and CDR2 FQNEAQ (reference sequence). This CDR3 is 15 amino acids long. The CDR3 coding sequence is TGTGCCAGCAGCTCTCCGGGACAGACCTACAATGAGCAGTTCTTC. Translated, it gives CASSSPGQTYNEQFF.

This clone came up a few times. The chain combines TRBV10-1 with TRBJ2-7, with TRBD1 matching 8 bases. CDR3 length equals 14 residues. The germline gives CDR1 WNHNN, CDR2 SYGVQD (reference sequence). J was trimmed by 6 bases and V by 3 bases; bases with no gene match: 7. As DNA, the CDR3 is TGCGCCAGCAGTGAATCAGGGGGCGGAGGCGAGCAGTACTTC. Protein product: CASSESGGGGEQYF.